These 21 T cell receptor beta chains share one sample of origin, sequenced in a study of PD-L1 blockade in urothelial cancer. Profiling relied on immunoSEQ multiplex PCR, and the TCRdb table lists in-frame clones only, not all of them. The table shows some 40,000 clones, with 91% occurring only once. Time point of the sample: peripheral blood 6 weeks after treatment start. This specimen was PBMCs, taken around atezolizumab (anti-PD-L1) treatment. The receptors here all came from a man between 65 and 85 years old with urothelial cancer.

The gene calls are TRBV5-1 and TRBJ2-3; perhaps TRBD2 as D (6 bases). The V end was cut by 0 bases, the J end by 6 bases, with 17 bases between. Germline V gene sequence: CDR1 SGHRS, CDR2 YFSETQ. This CDR3 is built from 16 residues. CDR3 nucleotide sequence: TGCGCCAGCAGCTTGGGGGCTAGCGCTGGGGCGGATACGCAGTATTTT. Its translation: CASSLGASAGADTQYF.

A word on this clone: At one of its ends the junction is not consistent with the germline gene, which may arise from a read error. The chain couples TRBV30 to TRBJ2-7; tentatively, D is TRBD2 (6 bases). The CDR3 sequence is 13 residues long. The germline gives CDR1 GTSNPN, CDR2 SVGIG (reference sequence). This CDR3 is CARRGRKTGEQYF. CDR3 coding DNA: TGTGCCCGGAGGGGTAGGAAAACGGGGGAGCAGTACTTC.

The chain employs TRBV7-9 and TRBJ2-7, with 9 bases identical to TRBD1. CDR1 is SEHNR and CDR2 is FQNEAQ in the germline V gene (reference sequence). The CDR3 is 14 residues long. Unmatched junction bases numbered 7, after V lost 9 bases and J lost 1 base. CDR3 amino acids: CASGSGTGSYEQYF. The CDR3 DNA reads TGTGCCAGTGGATCCGGGACAGGGTCCTACGAGCAGTACTTC.

The rearrangement joins TRBV19 to TRBJ1-1; no reliable D call. The CDR3 runs to 11 residues. The germline gives CDR1 LNHDA, CDR2 SQIVND (reference sequence). V was clipped by 6 bases and J by 7 bases, with 9 bases between them. The chain's CDR3 is CASRSVVEAFF. For the CDR3, the DNA is TGTGCCAGTAGGAGCGTCGTTGAAGCTTTCTTT.

CDR3 sequence (DNA): TGTGCCAGTAGTCCCCGACTAGACGAGCAGTTCTTC. Its translation is CASSPRLDEQFF. The chain has TRBV19 and TRBJ2-1; TRBD2 is a possible D gene (6 bases). CDR1 is LNHDA and CDR2 is SQIVND in the germline V gene (reference sequence). This CDR3 comprises 12 residues. V was cut by 5 bases and J by 10 bases, with 12 bases left in between.

This chain joins TRBV7-8 and TRBJ2-5; 13 nucleotides match TRBD2. The ends lost 1 base at V and 7 bases at J; junction bases unmatched: 18. The CDR3 totals 20 residues. CDR1 is SGHVS and CDR2 is FQNEAQ in the germline V gene. The CDR3 here is CASSLGGGWRTSGSSGTQYF. In DNA form, the CDR3 reads TGTGCCAGCAGCTTAGGGGGCGGTTGGAGGACTAGCGGGAGTTCAGGGACCCAGTACTTC.

The rearrangement joins TRBV11-2 to TRBJ2-5; 7 bases match TRBD1. This CDR3 has 13 amino acids. The junction had 6 bases not matched to a gene; V was cut back by 5 bases and J by 6 bases. CDR1 is SGHAT, CDR2 FQNNGV, per germline. The CDR3 DNA is TGTGCCAGCAGCAGACAGGGCGGGCAGACCCAGTACTTC. It is translated as CASSRQGGQTQYF.

V usage is TRBV25-1 and J usage is TRBJ2-2, with 7 bases identical to TRBD1. Germline lookup yields CDR1 MGHDK and CDR2 SYGVNS. V lost 4 bases and J lost 2; bases outside the gene matches: 7. The CDR3 runs 16 residues. CDR3 bases: TGTGCCAGCAGTGGAGGGACAGCGAGAAACACCGGGGAGCTGTTTTTT. It yields the protein CASSGGTARNTGELFF.

The V call is TRBV25-1, the J call TRBJ1-1; weak D call: TRBD1 (5 bases). This CDR3 is built from 15 residues. With 2 bases removed from V and 0 bases from J, the gap between germline ends came to 10 bases. Germline V gene data show CDR1 as MGHDK and CDR2 as SYGVNS. CDR3 nucleotide sequence: TGTGCCAGCAGTGAAAGGACACAGTTGAACACTGAAGCTTTCTTT. Its protein product is CASSERTQLNTEAFF.

V usage is TRBV5-1 and J usage is TRBJ1-1; tentatively, D is TRBD1 (6 bases). The CDR3 sequence is 14 residues long. Trimming shortened V by 3 bases and J by 1 base, and 10 bases separated the two germline ends. Per the germline V gene, CDR1 is SGHRS and CDR2 is YFSETQ. The CDR3 DNA reads TGCGCCAGCAGCTCCGGACAGCAGAACACTGAAGCTTTCTTT. This sequence encodes CASSSGQQNTEAFF.

The chain recombines TRBV19 with TRBJ2-7, with 11 bases fitting TRBD2. The V gene end was trimmed by 5 bases and the J gene end by 0 bases; junction bases not matched to a gene: 3. The germline V gene encodes CDR1 LNHDA and CDR2 SQIVND (reference sequence). This CDR3 is built from 15 residues. In DNA form, the CDR3 reads TGTGCCAGTAGTTTAGCGGGAGGGTTCTCCTACGAGCAGTACTTC. Translating gives CASSLAGGFSYEQYF.

The chain links TRBV6-1 to TRBJ2-2, with TRBD1 as a possible D gene (6 bases). The length of the CDR3 is 14 residues. In germline, CDR1 is MNHNS, CDR2 SASEGT. With 3 bases removed from V and 5 bases from J, the gap between germline ends came to 10 bases. CDR3 residues: CASSDQGWTGELFF. The CDR3 DNA is TGTGCCAGCAGTGATCAGGGGTGGACCGGGGAGCTGTTTTTT.

This clone showed up just once. J is TRBJ2-1 and V is TRBV27; 7 nucleotides match TRBD2. There are 16 residues in the CDR3. V lost 2 bases to trimming and J lost 1 base; unmatched junction nucleotides: 5. The germline V gene encodes CDR1 MNHEY and CDR2 SMNVEV (reference sequence). This CDR3 reads CASSLVASGSYNEQFF. In DNA, the CDR3 is TGTGCCAGCAGTTTAGTCGCTAGCGGATCCTACAATGAGCAGTTCTTC.

The chain recombines TRBV11-2 with TRBJ1-3, with TRBD1 matching over 7 bases. Trimming cost V 5 bases and J 3 bases; bases outside gene matches: 7. Per germline, CDR1 SGHAT and CDR2 FQNNGV. The CDR3 is made up of 15 amino acids. DNA of the CDR3: TGTGCCAGCAGCCAACAGGGGTTTGGTGGAAACACCATATATTTT. Translation gives CASSQQGFGGNTIYF.

This chain uses TRBV27 with TRBJ1-5; weak D call: TRBD1 (6 bases). Trimming took off 10 bases at V and 7 bases at J, with 17 bases between the two ends. The CDR3 has 13 amino acids. The germline V gene encodes CDR1 MNHEY and CDR2 SMNVEV (reference sequence). Written as DNA, the CDR3 is TGTGCCACCAGGGACACGGTGGGGCAGCCCCAGCATTTT. As protein: CATRDTVGQPQHF.

The rearrangement links TRBV4-1 to TRBJ2-2; D gene unclear. Looked up from germline, CDR1 is MGHRA and CDR2 is YSYEKL. The V and J ends lost 0 bases and 5 bases respectively, with 10 bases between them. The CDR3 has 15 residues. CDR3 in amino acids: CASSQDRSSTGELFF. The CDR3 region has the DNA TGCGCCAGCAGCCAAGATCGCTCTAGTACCGGGGAGCTGTTTTTT.

This chain joins TRBV2 and TRBJ2-6, with D perhaps matching TRBD2 (6 bases). Germline assignment: CDR1 SNHLY and CDR2 FYNNEI. There are 16 residues in the CDR3. V was clipped by 4 bases and J by 0 bases, with 10 bases between them. CDR3 DNA: TGTGCCAGCAGTGGGGGAGGTAGCTCTGGGGCCAACGTCCTGACTTTC. This codes for CASSGGGSSGANVLTF.

This clone has just one count. The V call is TRBV9, the J call TRBJ2-3; the match to TRBD2 covers 10 bases. CDR3 length: 15 amino acids. Germline CDR1 SGDLS, CDR2 YYNGEE. V lost 0 bases and J lost 4; bases outside the gene matches: 2. The CDR3 region has the DNA TGTGCCAGCAGCGTAGCTAGCGGGAGCCCAGATACGCAGTATTTT. Translating it yields CASSVASGSPDTQYF.

This chain uses TRBV18 with TRBJ2-7, with 15 bases matching TRBD2. Per germline, CDR1 KGHSH and CDR2 LQKENI. This CDR3 spans 18 amino acids. Losses at the gene ends were 1 base for V and 0 bases for J; bases not matched to a gene: 4. The CDR3 sequence: CASSPRGLAGGSSYEQYF. In DNA, the CDR3 is TGTGCCAGCTCACCACGGGGACTAGCGGGAGGTAGCTCCTACGAGCAGTACTTC.

The gene calls are TRBV29-1 and TRBJ2-3; a weak D match, TRBD1 (6 bases). Per the germline V gene, CDR1 is SQVTM and CDR2 is ANQGSEA. The CDR3 extends over 14 amino acids. The V end was cut by 4 bases, the J end by 0 bases, with 11 bases between. CDR3 loop: CSVGGRTSTDTQYF. As DNA, the CDR3 is TGCAGCGTTGGGGGGCGGACAAGCACAGATACGCAGTATTTT.

The V call is TRBV7-6, the J call TRBJ2-7, with 7 nucleotides matching TRBD1. The CDR3 extends over 19 amino acids. Germline V lookup: CDR1 SGHVS, CDR2 FNYEAQ. Trimming at V came to 1 base and at J to 4 bases, leaving 19 bases not matched to a gene. CDR3 protein: CASSLGCEYFGTVGYEQYF. The DNA for the CDR3 is TGTGCCAGCAGCTTAGGCTGTGAGTATTTTGGGACAGTCGGTTACGAGCAGTACTTC. The variable domain in full, with the rest retrieved from reference TRBV7-6 and TRBJ2-7, is GAGVSQSPRYKVTKRGQDVALRCDPISGHVSLYWYRQALGQGPEFLTYFNYEAQQDKSGLPNDRFSAERPEGSISTLTIQRTEQRDSAMYRCASSLGCEYFGTVGYEQYFGPGTRLTVT.